The sequence of this T cell receptor (beta chain) was determined in a study of CD8+ T cells in alopecia areata. Study-wide background: Treated patients were given oral tofacitinib, which was dosed at 5 to 10 mg twice daily.

Investigators isolated RNA and reverse transcribed it into cDNA to act as the sequencing template. Libraries were prepared by immunoSEQ multiplex PCR; TCRdb keeps only in-frame clonotypes and omits some of them. The sample lists 200,000 to 250,000 clones; 50% to 70% were seen once. The germline V gene encodes CDR1 SGHAT and CDR2 FQNNGV. V was shortened by 3 bases and J by 6 bases, with 14 bases between the two germline ends. The CDR3 spans 14 residues. Specified treatment: oral pan-JAK inhibitor, 5-10 mg twice daily. Both peripheral blood and punch biopsies of lesional scalp skin were obtained from patients who had alopecia areata. Sorting of PBMCs yielded the CD4+ and CD8+ T cells.

The sequencing here drew on CD4+ T cells sorted from blood, taken at week 4, from a patient treated with tofacitinib. The J gene is TRBJ1-1, the V gene TRBV11-2, with D uncertain. The receptor was derived from a human donor with alopecia areata. The chain's CDR3 is CASSFEMAGAEAFF. The CDR3 DNA is TGTGCCAGCAGCTTCGAGATGGCGGGCGCTGAAGCTTTCTTT.